A single sample gave rise to the 12 T cell receptor beta chains below, sequenced in a study of vaccination and CD4 T cells after COVID-19. Antigens of these TCRs are unknown. Sequenced with the Oncomine TCR Beta short-read assay was DNA taken from cultured CD4+ T cells. From the PCR reads, TCRdb called clonotypes with MiXCR, one entry per CDR3 protein. The data show several thousand distinct CDR3 sequences, with around 82% seen just once and nearly 50% held by the top ten. Treatment noted: approximately 10-day PBMC culture with coronavirus spike peptide pools or control peptides (ViraFEST assay). The sequencing sample was made of CD4+ T cells from blood, cultured in vitro. All receptors derive from a human donor who had recovered from COVID-19.

The rearrangement links TRBV28 to TRBJ2-7, with 7 bases aligning to TRBD2. Germline CDR1 and CDR2: MDHEN and SYDVKM. The J segment lost 2 bases and the V segment lost 3 bases, leaving 10 bases of the junction unmatched. The CDR3 covers 16 residues. The CDR3 here is CASSFHLADLTYEQYF. The CDR3, as DNA: TGTGCCAGCAGTTTCCACCTAGCGGATTTAACCTACGAGCAGTACTTC.

The chain recombines TRBV7-2 with TRBJ2-7, with 8 bases lining up with TRBD2. CDR1 is SGHTA, CDR2 FQGNSA, per germline. Losses at the gene ends were 1 base for V and 4 bases for J; bases not matched to a gene: 3. This CDR3 is 14 amino acids long. The CDR3 sequence is CASSLEGLVYEQYF. The CDR3 region has the DNA TGTGCCAGCAGCTTAGAGGGACTAGTATACGAGCAGTACTTC.

V gene TRBV7-3 combines with J gene TRBJ2-3; 7 nucleotides agree with TRBD1. Looked up from germline, CDR1 is SGHTA and CDR2 is FQGTGA. The V and J ends lost 5 bases and 0 bases, in that order; junction bases with no gene match: 2. The CDR3 length is 14 residues. The CDR3 DNA sequence: TGTGCCAGCAGCCTGACAGGGAGCACAGATACGCAGTATTTT. It codes for CASSLTGSTDTQYF.

The rearrangement uses TRBV4-3 and TRBJ1-6; no clear D. The CDR3 consists of 16 residues. Trimming shortened V by 0 bases and J by 5 bases, and 11 bases separated the two germline ends. Germline CDR1 LGHNA, CDR2 YSLEER. CDR3 sequence: CASSQDPPPNNSPLHF. As DNA, the CDR3 is TGCGCCAGCAGCCAAGATCCCCCGCCGAATAATTCACCCCTCCACTTT.

By proportion, this clonotype is medium-sized. The chain is built from TRBV6-1 and TRBJ1-6; no clear D. Germline CDR1 reads MNHNS; CDR2 reads SASEGT. The germline V and J ends were trimmed by 4 bases and 9 bases, with 10 bases remaining between them. The CDR3 totals 13 residues. The CDR3 loop reads CASSGQDVSPLHF. The CDR3, as DNA: TGTGCCAGCAGTGGGCAGGATGTTTCACCCCTCCACTTT.

The chain has TRBV20-1 and TRBJ2-1; 11 bases are a match to TRBD2. The length of the CDR3 is 20 residues. The germline V gene encodes CDR1 DFQATT and CDR2 SNEGSKA (reference sequence). V lost 2 bases, J lost 2 bases, and 17 bases stayed unmatched. The CDR3, as DNA: TGCAGTGCTAGATCTTCCCCACTAGCGGGGGTGTCAGACCCCTACAATGAGCAGTTCTTC. It encodes CSARSSPLAGVSDPYNEQFF.

V and J are TRBV6-1 and TRBJ2-1, with D perhaps matching TRBD1 (6 bases). The CDR3 covers 13 residues. Germline-derived CDR1 and CDR2 are MNHNS and SASEGT. CDR3 bases: TGTGCACCGAAGGGGGAACTATACAATGAGCAGTTCTTC. Translation: CAPKGELYNEQFF.

The CDR3 reads CASSIDRAQPQHF. CDR3 nucleotides: TGTGCCAGTAGTATAGATCGGGCCCAGCCCCAGCATTTT. The genes are TRBV19 and TRBJ1-5; unclear D gene. The germline gives CDR1 LNHDA, CDR2 SQIVND (reference sequence). V lost 0 bases and J lost 7, with 7 bases in between. The CDR3 consists of 13 residues.

V is TRBV2 and J is TRBJ1-2; D may be TRBD1 (5 bases). Per the germline V gene, CDR1 is SNHLY and CDR2 is FYNNEI. CDR3 length equals 12 residues. V dropped 5 bases and J dropped 7 bases, with 11 bases sitting between them. The CDR3 DNA reads TGTGCCAGCAGTTCCCAGGGAGGTGGCTACACCTTC. This codes for CASSSQGGGYTF.

The V gene is TRBV20-1, the J gene TRBJ1-2, with D tentatively TRBD1 (6 bases). Trimming shortened V by 1 base and J by 2 bases, and 17 bases separated the two germline ends. Per germline, CDR1 DFQATT and CDR2 SNEGSKA (reference sequence). There are 16 residues in the CDR3. CDR3 sequence: CSARVLGGGPNYGYTF. In nucleotides, the CDR3 is TGCAGTGCTAGAGTCCTTGGTGGGGGGCCCAACTATGGCTACACCTTC.

In this sample, this clonotype turned up once. V and J are TRBV6-1 and TRBJ2-7; 9 bases fit TRBD2. The CDR3 has 16 amino acids. Germline V gene sequence: CDR1 MNHNS, CDR2 SASEGT. The V and J ends lost 8 bases and 1 base, in that order; junction bases with no gene match: 12. The CDR3 here is CASWTLSGSPSYEQYF. The DNA for the CDR3 is TGTGCCAGCTGGACTCTTAGCGGGAGTCCGTCCTACGAGCAGTACTTC.

This clonotype was recorded a few times. The V call is TRBV20-1, the J call TRBJ1-3; D gene ambiguous. Germline V CDR1 and CDR2: DFQATT, SNEGSKA (reference sequence). The CDR3 has 13 amino acids. Trimming left V 6 bases short and J 0 bases short, with 9 bases between. CDR3 coding DNA: TGCAGTGCCCGGACCTTCTCTGGAAACACCATATATTTT. It specifies CSARTFSGNTIYF.